A selection of T cell receptor beta chains follows, all from one sample in a study of post-analysis software for immune sequencing data. TCRdb reanalysed the PCR reads using MiXCR and keeps one entry per CDR3 protein. Of 750,000 to 950,000 distinct CDR3 sequences listed, just over 45% were seen once; the top ten hold 4% to 5%. The sample consisted of blood. The source of these receptors is a girl between 10 and 17 years old with multiple sclerosis. CDR3s include the opening cysteine and the closing phenylalanine or tryptophan. Fields, in order: D gene, J gene, clone size, V gene, CDR3 protein, CDR3 DNA. The D gene is left open where the match is weak. Size is stated for part of the rows, as once, few or many counts, or as a class when the clone is expanded.

. TRBJ2-5 . TRBV20-1 CSVREERYWETQYF TGCAGTGTAAGGGAGGAGCGGTACTGGGAGACCCAGTACTTC
. TRBJ2-3 . TRBV7-3 CASSLLLSDTQYF TGTGCCAGCAGCTTACTCCTCTCAGATACGCAGTATTTT
TRBD1 TRBJ1-1 . TRBV12-3/TRBV12-4 CASKRETGNSEAFF TGTGCCAGCAAAAGGGAGACAGGGAATAGTGAAGCTTTCTTT
. TRBJ2-5 . TRBV6-2/TRBV6-3 CASSYARGGETQYF TGTGCCAGCAGTTATGCCAGGGGAGGGGAGACCCAGTACTTC
TRBD2 TRBJ2-3 few TRBV5-1 CASSLEGTSGVTDTQYF TGCGCCAGCAGCTTGGAGGGGACTAGCGGAGTCACAGATACGCAGTATTTT
. TRBJ2-3 . TRBV7-6 CASSLGLASSTDTQYF TGTGCCAGCAGCTTAGGTTTAGCGTCTAGCACAGATACGCAGTATTTT
TRBD1 TRBJ1-5 . TRBV12-3/TRBV12-4 CASSTSGGAGQPQHF TGTGCCAGCAGTACATCAGGGGGCGCGGGGCAGCCCCAGCATTTT
. TRBJ2-7 . TRBV6-1 CASSRRPYEQYF TGTGCCAGCAGTCGACGGCCCTACGAGCAGTACTTC
. TRBJ1-6 . TRBV7-8 CASSTGTENSPLHF TGTGCCAGCAGCACCGGGACGGAGAATTCACCCCTCCACTTT
TRBD2 TRBJ2-5 few TRBV20-1 CSQGQRGYQETQYF TGCAGCCAAGGCCAGCGGGGGTACCAAGAGACCCAGTACTTC
. TRBJ2-7 few TRBV20-1 CSARGHPYEQYF TGCAGTGCTAGAGGACATCCCTACGAGCAGTACTTC
. TRBJ1-1 . TRBV7-2 CASSWSPQVNTEAFF TGTGCCAGCAGCTGGTCCCCCCAAGTGAACACTGAAGCTTTCTTT
TRBD2 TRBJ2-1 few TRBV9 CASSVVGTSGRDEQFF TGTGCCAGCAGCGTAGTAGGGACTAGCGGGAGGGATGAGCAGTTCTTC
. TRBJ2-7 . TRBV20-1 CSARDSEFREQYF TGCAGTGCTAGAGATAGTGAGTTCCGCGAGCAGTACTTC
. TRBJ2-3 . TRBV29-1 CSVLPHTDTQYF TGCAGCGTTCTGCCTCACACAGATACGCAGTATTTT
. TRBJ1-2 . TRBV6-5 CASSYGLGRSHYGYTF TGTGCCAGCAGTTACGGCTTGGGACGGTCCCACTATGGCTACACCTTC
. TRBJ2-3 . TRBV5-6 CASSLAGGSKDTQYF TGTGCCAGCAGCTTGGCCGGGGGCAGCAAAGATACGCAGTATTTT
TRBD2 TRBJ2-3 . TRBV7-2 CASSFGGAGATDTQYF TGTGCCAGCAGCTTCGGGGGAGCGGGAGCAACAGATACGCAGTATTTT
TRBD2 TRBJ2-1 . TRBV6-2/TRBV6-3 CASHRGTSGRISYNEQFF TGTGCCAGCCACAGGGGGACTAGCGGGAGAATTTCCTACAATGAGCAGTTCTTC
. TRBJ1-5 once TRBV13 CASSPGGLNNQPQHF TGTGCCAGCAGCCCCGGGGGACTCAACAATCAGCCCCAGCATTTT
TRBD2 TRBJ2-1 . TRBV27 CASAFAGDHYNEQFF TGTGCCAGCGCCTTTGCGGGAGATCATTACAATGAGCAGTTCTTC
TRBD1 TRBJ2-4 . TRBV6-2/TRBV6-3 CASSDPNDRVPMYF TGTGCCAGCAGTGACCCTAACGACAGGGTCCCTATGTACTTC
TRBD1 TRBJ2-3 . TRBV5-1 CASSLILGTATDTQYF TGCGCCAGCAGCTTGATCCTCGGGACAGCCACAGATACGCAGTATTTT
. TRBJ2-3 . TRBV9 CASSGADTQYF TGTGCCAGCAGCGGGGCAGATACGCAGTATTTT
TRBD1 TRBJ2-7 . TRBV5-1 CASSLQGQGNEQYF TGCGCCAGCAGCTTGCAGGGACAGGGAAACGAGCAGTACTTC
. TRBJ2-5 . TRBV24-1 CATSDLSVGGLGETQYF TGTGCCACCAGTGATTTGAGTGTTGGAGGGTTAGGAGAGACCCAGTACTTC
TRBD2 TRBJ2-5 . TRBV27 CASTSRGGETQYF TGTGCCAGCACCTCTAGGGGAGGGGAGACCCAGTACTTC
. TRBJ2-1 few TRBV4-1 CASSQEASRKEQFF TGCGCCAGCAGCCAAGAAGCTAGCCGGAAAGAGCAGTTCTTC
. TRBJ2-4 . TRBV4-2 CASSQDLSGVGNIQYF TGTGCCAGCAGCCAAGATCTCTCGGGAGTGGGAAACATTCAGTACTTC
. TRBJ1-1 . TRBV29-1 CSVKRGAGSDSSGAFF TGCAGCGTAAAAAGAGGGGCAGGGTCCGATAGTTCTGGAGCTTTCTTT
. TRBJ2-7 few TRBV12-3/TRBV12-4 CASSGSGIKQYF TGTGCCAGCAGCGGCTCGGGGATAAAGCAGTACTTC
TRBD2 TRBJ2-7 . TRBV20-1 CSARVPGLVVEQYF TGCAGTGCTAGAGTACCGGGACTAGTTGTCGAGCAGTACTTC
TRBD2 TRBJ2-5 . TRBV25-1 CASIKAGGETQYF TGTGCCAGCATTAAAGCGGGAGGGGAGACCCAGTACTTC
TRBD2 TRBJ2-7 . TRBV6-5 CASRERGPYEQYF TGTGCCAGCAGGGAGCGGGGACCCTACGAGCAGTACTTC
. TRBJ2-7 few TRBV4-3 CASSQDFSGVPEQYF TGCGCCAGCAGCCAAGATTTCTCAGGGGTCCCCGAGCAGTACTTC
. TRBJ2-5 few TRBV20-1 CSARAQETQYF TGCAGTGCTAGGGCCCAAGAGACCCAGTACTTC
TRBD2 TRBJ2-5 . TRBV19 CASSISPGLAEETQYF TGTGCCAGTAGTATATCCCCGGGTCTAGCGGAAGAGACCCAGTACTTC
. TRBJ2-7 . TRBV7-3 CASSPTPDYNEQYF TGTGCCAGCAGCCCAACCCCAGATTACAATGAGCAGTACTTC
. TRBJ2-7 . TRBV24-1 CATSDPPSPYEQYF TGTGCCACCAGTGATCCTCCGAGTCCCTACGAGCAGTACTTC